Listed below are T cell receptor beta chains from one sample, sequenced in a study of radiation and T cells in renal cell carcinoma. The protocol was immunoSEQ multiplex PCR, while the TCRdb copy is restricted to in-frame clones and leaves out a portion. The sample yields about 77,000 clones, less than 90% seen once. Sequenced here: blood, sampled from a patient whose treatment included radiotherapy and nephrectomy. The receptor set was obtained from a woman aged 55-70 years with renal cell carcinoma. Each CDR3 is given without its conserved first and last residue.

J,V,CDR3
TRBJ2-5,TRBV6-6,ASSYGQNQETQY
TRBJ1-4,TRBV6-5,ASSLDWDGNEKLF
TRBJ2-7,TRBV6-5,ASRRAGGGYEQY
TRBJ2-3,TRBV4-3,ASSQGTGAPSDTQY
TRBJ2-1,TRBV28,ASSGQGPNTYNEQF
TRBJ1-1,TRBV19,ASKLLNTEAF
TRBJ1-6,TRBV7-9,ASSLKGTGDSPLH
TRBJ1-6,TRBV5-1,ASSLASGDNSPLH
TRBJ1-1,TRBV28,ASRAWGENTEAF
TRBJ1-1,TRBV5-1,ASSIGQGEYTEAF
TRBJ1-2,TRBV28,ASSTSTGEGYT
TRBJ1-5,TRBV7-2,ASSRGGGGNQPQH
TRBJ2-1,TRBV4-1,ASSQDLGGIPNEQF
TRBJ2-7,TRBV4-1,ASSWDSSYEQY
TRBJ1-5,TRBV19,ASSIQGRSNQPQH
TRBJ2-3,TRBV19,ASSIPGSGTRDTQY
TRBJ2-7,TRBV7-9,ASSLYDSGTYEQY
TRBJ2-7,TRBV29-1,SVFQGYEQY
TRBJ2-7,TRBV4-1,ASSQGAMRGMTYEQY
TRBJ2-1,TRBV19,ASSISGRSEQF
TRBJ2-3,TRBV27,ASSPAGVTDTQY
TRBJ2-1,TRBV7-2,ASSLARLGGSSSSYNEQF
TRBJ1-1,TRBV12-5,ASGLEPNTEAF
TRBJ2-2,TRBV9,ASSPRATGSISGELF
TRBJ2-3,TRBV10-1,ASSESAPRSDTQY
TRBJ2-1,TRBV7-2,ASSFRGNYNEQF
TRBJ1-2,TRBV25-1,ASSARRTGIYGYT
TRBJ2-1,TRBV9,ASSFGRFRGSYNEQF
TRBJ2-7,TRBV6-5,ASTTAGNVYEQY
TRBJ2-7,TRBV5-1,ASSYQGLAGGPLEQY
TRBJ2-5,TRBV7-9,ASSLYLTSQETQY
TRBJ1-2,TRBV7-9,ASSFGVGPMGYT
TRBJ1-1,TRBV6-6,ASSYDRDKAF
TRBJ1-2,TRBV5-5,ASSLGYNYGYT
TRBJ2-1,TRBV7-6,ASSGDAGHNEQF
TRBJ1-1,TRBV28,ASGGRGTEAF
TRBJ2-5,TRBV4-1,ASSRGLQETQY
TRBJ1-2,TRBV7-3,ASSLDYYGYT
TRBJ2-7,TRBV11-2,ASSYDRGSYEQY
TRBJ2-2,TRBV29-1,SVGSTSGRLSGELF
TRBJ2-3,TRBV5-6,ASSEMGLTSTDTQY
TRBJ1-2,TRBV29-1,SVDDLWEGYT
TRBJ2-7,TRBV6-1,ASSEAAGRIYEQY
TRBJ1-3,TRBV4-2,ASSPGGRSGNTIY
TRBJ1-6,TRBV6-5,ASSYSGDNSPLH
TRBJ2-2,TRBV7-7,ASSSELVTGELF
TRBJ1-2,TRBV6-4,ASSEYPGNYGYT
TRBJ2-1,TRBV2,ASSKGSGGTYNEQF
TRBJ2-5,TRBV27,ASSLSRGRGRETQY
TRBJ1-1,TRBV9,ASSAASGNTEAF